This T cell receptor beta chain was captured in a study of cytomegalovirus exposure and HLA in healthy donors. Background on the study: The Caucasian-associated ancestry cluster held roughly 78% of around 380 genotyped donors.

PCR primers comprised 60 Vbeta and 13 Jbeta primers. Using immunoSEQ multiplex PCR, the repertoire was profiled, and TCRdb retains in-frame clones only, with some absent. Among more than 90,000 clones listed, about 75% were seen once. In regard to this clone: Its antigen is unknown. The sample has other DNA sequences that encode this CDR3 too.

Study-level results: Sequencing likely produced, as an artifact, a cluster of highly shared sequence variants. There were around 160 TCR beta chains listed as cytomegalovirus-associated.

Sequencing was done on a sample of PBMCs. The source of this sequence is a man in his forties or fifties in good health and CMV-seropositive.

The CDR3, as DNA: TGTGCCAGCTCCCGCGAAATGAACACTGAAGCTTTCTTT. This encodes CASSREMNTEAFF. V is TRBV18 and J is TRBJ1-1; D gene uncertain. The V end was cut by 6 bases, the J end by 0 bases, with 8 bases between. This CDR3 is built from 13 residues. Germline V gene lookup returns CDR1 KGHSH and CDR2 LQKENI.